This T cell receptor (beta chain) stems from a study of blood T cell repertoires in COVID-19. Study at large: Spain, Italy and the United States supplied samples that represented acute and convalescent COVID-19. The cDNA or gDNA used as material had been derived from T cells, B-cell-depleted T cells, or PBMCs.

Original data processing: The authors estimated nucleated cell counts from reference gene primer amplification. TCRdb's copy holds only in-frame clones and misses some; the assay was immunoSEQ multiplex PCR. From that table come the V and J calls and clone size; the DNA was used to work out D and trimming. The sample has 290,000 or so clones, roughly 92% seen once. The Seattle patients, enrolled during active infection, were followed longitudinally. The CDR3 is made up of 11 amino acids. V was cut by 7 bases and J by 5 bases, with 8 bases left in between. Germline V CDR1 and CDR2: MNHEY, SMNVEV (reference sequence).

The chain combines TRBV27 with TRBJ1-2; the D is unclear. The source material was peripheral blood. The TCR sequence derives from a woman aged 25 to 39 with COVID-19, enrolled during active disease. The CDR3 DNA reads as TGTGCCAGCAAGGACTATTATGGCTACACCTTC. Encoded protein: CASKDYYGYTF.